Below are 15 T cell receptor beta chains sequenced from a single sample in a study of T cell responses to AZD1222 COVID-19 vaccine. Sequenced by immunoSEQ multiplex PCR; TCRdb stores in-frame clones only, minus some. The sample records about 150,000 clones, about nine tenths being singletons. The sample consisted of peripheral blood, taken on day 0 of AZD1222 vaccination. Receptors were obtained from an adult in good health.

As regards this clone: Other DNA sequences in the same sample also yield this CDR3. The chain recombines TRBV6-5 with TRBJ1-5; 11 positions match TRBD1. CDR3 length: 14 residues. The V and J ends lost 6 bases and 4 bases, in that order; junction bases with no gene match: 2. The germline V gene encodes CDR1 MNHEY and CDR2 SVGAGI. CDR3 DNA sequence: TGTGCCAGCAGCCGGGACAGGGGGAATCAGCCCCAGCATTTT. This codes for CASSRDRGNQPQHF.

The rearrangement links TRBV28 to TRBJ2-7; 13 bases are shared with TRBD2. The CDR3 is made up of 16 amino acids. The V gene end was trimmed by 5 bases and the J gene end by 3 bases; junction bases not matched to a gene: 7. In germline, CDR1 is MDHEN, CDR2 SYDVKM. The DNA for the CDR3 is TGTGCCAGCAGTACCCGGACTAGCGGGAGTCTCTACGAGCAGTACTTC. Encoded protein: CASSTRTSGSLYEQYF.

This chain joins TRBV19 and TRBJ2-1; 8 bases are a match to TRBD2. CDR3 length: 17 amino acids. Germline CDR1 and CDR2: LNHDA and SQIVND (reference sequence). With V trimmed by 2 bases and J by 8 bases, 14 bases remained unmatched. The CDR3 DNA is TGTGCCAGTAGTATAATGACCGGGACTAGAGGCCTCTATGAGCAGTTCTTC. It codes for CASSIMTGTRGLYEQFF.

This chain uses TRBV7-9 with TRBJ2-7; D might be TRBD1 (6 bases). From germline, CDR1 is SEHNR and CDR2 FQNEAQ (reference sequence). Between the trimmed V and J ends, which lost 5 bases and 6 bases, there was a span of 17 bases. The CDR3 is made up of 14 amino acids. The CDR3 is CASSTVTGFGEQYF. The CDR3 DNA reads TGTGCCAGCAGCACCGTAACAGGGTTCGGCGAGCAGTACTTC. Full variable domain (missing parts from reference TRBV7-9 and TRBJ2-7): DTGVSQNPRHKITKRGQNVTFRCDPISEHNRLYWYRQTLGQGPEFLTYFQNEAQLEKSRLLSDRFSAERPKGSFSTLEIQRTEQGDSAMYLCASSTVTGFGEQYFGPGTRLTVT.

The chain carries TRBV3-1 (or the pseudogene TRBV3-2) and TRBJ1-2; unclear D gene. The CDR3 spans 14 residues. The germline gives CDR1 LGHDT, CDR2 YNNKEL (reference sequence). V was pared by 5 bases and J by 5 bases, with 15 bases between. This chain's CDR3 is CASSSHSAAYGYTF. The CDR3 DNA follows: TGTGCCAGCAGCTCCCATTCGGCAGCTTATGGCTACACCTTC.

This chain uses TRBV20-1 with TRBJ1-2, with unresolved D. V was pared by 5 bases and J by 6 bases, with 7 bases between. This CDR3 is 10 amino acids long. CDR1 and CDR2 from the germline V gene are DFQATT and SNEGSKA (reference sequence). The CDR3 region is CSAEVNGYTF. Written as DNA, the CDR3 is TGCAGTGCTGAAGTTAATGGCTACACCTTC.

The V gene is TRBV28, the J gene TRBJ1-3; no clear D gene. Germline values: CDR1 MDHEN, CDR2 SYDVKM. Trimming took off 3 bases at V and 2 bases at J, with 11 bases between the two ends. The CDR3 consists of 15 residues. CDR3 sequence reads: CASSLGFLTGNTIYF. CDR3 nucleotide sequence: TGTGCCAGCAGTTTGGGGTTCCTCACTGGAAACACCATATATTTT.

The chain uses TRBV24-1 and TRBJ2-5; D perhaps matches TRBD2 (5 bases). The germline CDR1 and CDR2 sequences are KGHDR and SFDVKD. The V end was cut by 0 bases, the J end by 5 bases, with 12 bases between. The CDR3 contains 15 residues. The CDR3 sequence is CATSDLNPGKETQYF. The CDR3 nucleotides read TGTGCCACCAGTGATTTGAACCCGGGGAAGGAGACCCAGTACTTC.

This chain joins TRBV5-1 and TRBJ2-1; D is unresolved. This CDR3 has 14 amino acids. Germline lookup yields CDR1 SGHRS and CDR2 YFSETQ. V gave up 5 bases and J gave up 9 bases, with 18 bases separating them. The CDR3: CASSLRASNLEQFF. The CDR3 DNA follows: TGCGCCAGCAGTTTACGGGCGTCGAATCTTGAGCAGTTCTTC.

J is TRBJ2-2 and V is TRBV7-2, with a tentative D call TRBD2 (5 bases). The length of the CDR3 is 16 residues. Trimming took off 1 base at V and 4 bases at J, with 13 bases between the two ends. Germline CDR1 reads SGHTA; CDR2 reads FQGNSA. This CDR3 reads CASSLVAGLGTGELFF. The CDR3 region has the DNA TGTGCCAGCAGCTTAGTGGCGGGCCTGGGCACCGGGGAGCTGTTTTTT. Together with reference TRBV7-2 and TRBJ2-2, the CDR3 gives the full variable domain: GAGVSQSPSNKVTEKGKDVELRCDPISGHTALYWYRQSLGQGLEFLIYFQGNSAPDKSGLPSDRFSAERTGGSVSTLTIQRTQQEDSAVYLCASSLVAGLGTGELFFGEGSRLTVL.

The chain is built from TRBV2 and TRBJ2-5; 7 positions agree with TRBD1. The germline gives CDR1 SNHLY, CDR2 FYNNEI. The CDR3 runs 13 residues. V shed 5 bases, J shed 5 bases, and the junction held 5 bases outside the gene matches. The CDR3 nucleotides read TGTGCCAGCAGTCCGGACAGGAGGGAGACCCAGTACTTC. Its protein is CASSPDRRETQYF.

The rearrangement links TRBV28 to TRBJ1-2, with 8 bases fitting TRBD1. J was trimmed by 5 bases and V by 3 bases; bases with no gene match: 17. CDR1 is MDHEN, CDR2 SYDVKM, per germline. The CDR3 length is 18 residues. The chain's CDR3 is CASSLAGQALSLLYGYTF. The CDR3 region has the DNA TGTGCCAGCAGTTTGGCGGGACAGGCCCTCTCCTTACTTTATGGCTACACCTTC.

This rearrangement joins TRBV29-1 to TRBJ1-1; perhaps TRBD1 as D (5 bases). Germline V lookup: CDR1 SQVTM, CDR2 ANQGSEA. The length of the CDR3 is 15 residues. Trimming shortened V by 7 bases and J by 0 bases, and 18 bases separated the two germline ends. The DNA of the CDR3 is TGCAGCGCCACACAGTCCGGGACGGTGAACACTGAAGCTTTCTTT. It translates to CSATQSGTVNTEAFF.

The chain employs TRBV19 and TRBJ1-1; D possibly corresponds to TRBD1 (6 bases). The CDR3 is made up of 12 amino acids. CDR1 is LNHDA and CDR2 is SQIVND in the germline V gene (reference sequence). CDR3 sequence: CVIKGGNTEAFF. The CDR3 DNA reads TGTGTCATAAAGGGGGGGAACACTGAAGCTTTCTTT.

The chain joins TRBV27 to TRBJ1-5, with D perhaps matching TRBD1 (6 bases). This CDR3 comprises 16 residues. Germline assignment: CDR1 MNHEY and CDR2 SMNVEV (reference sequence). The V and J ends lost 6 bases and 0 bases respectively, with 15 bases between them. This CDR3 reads CASSPRDIHSNQPQHF. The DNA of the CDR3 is TGTGCCAGCAGCCCCCGGGACATCCATAGCAATCAGCCCCAGCATTTT.